Given below is one T cell receptor beta chain in context. This record comes from a study of CD8 T cells in Susac syndrome. Random hexamers were used to reverse transcribe the RNA input (about 0.5 to 1 ug). Coverage of TCR beta CDR3 amplification by immunoSEQ multiplex PCR extended to 54 Vbeta and 13 Jbeta. MiXCR was run by TCRdb on the immunoSEQ multiplex PCR reads, yielding one entry per CDR3 protein. Of over 150,000 distinct CDR3 sequences in the sample, around 96% are singletons; the top ten hold 0.093%. With 0 bases removed from V and 3 bases from J, the gap between germline ends came to 13 bases. Germline V gene data show CDR1 as SGHRS and CDR2 as YFSETQ. The CDR3 totals 15 residues. From blood CD8+ and CD4+ T cells, TCR beta sequences were generated. Negative isolation yielded the CD8+ and CD4+ T cells, while FACS enriched the TEMRA cells.

The chain carries TRBV5-1 and TRBJ2-7, with no clear D. This TCR derives from a human donor with multiple sclerosis. Source material: CD4+ T cells from PBMCs. Here the CDR3 reads CASSLASPEDYEQYF. The CDR3 nucleotides are TGCGCCAGCAGCTTGGCCAGTCCAGAGGACTACGAGCAGTACTTC.